This TCR beta chain originates from a study of T-cell reconstitution after alpha-beta-depleted transplantation in children. The V gene's germline CDR1 is ENHRY and CDR2 SYGVKD. V dropped 2 bases and J dropped 7 bases, with 11 bases sitting between them. The CDR3 has 14 amino acids. As it was prepared, the TCRbeta library received unique molecular identifiers. TCRdb redid the calling of the PCR reads with MiXCR, one entry per CDR3 protein. The sample has approximately 640,000 distinct CDR3 sequences; around 16% are singletons. In this sample, this clonotype turned up a few times. The sequence was obtained from a human donor who donated a stem cell graft to a child with acute myeloid leukemia. The V gene is TRBV10-3, the J gene TRBJ2-2; tentative D call: TRBD1 (5 bases). Sequences were derived from PBMCs from the stem cell graft donor, sampled from the stem cell graft. CDR3 loop: CAISETGPVGELFF. The CDR3, as DNA: TGTGCCATCAGTGAGACAGGACCGGTCGGGGAGCTGTTTTTT.